This T cell receptor beta chain was captured in a study of shared clonotypes between healthy human individuals. Original handling: ImmunoSEQ output held junction-only sequences without quality scores, so filtering differed. Profiled with immunoSEQ multiplex PCR; TCRdb holds only in-frame clones, not every one. The V and J calls and clone size are taken from that table; D and trimming were inferred from the DNA. The table lists hundreds of thousands of clones, around 76% of them singletons. This clone was seen a handful of times. This CDR3 region has 15 residues. J was trimmed by 2 bases and V by 6 bases; bases with no gene match: 9. Germline CDR1 and CDR2: MNHNS and SASEGT.

The clonotype was recovered from a woman aged 40 to 50 in good health. Some clones in this sample may be carry-over from other donors' samples. The rearrangement links TRBV6-1 to TRBJ2-7; TRBD1 agrees at 8 bases. Specimen: PBMCs. CDR3 nucleotides: TGTGCCAGCAGACTCCAGGGGGCGGGCCCCTACGAGCAGTACTTC. Encoded protein: CASRLQGAGPYEQYF.